Presented here are 27 T cell receptor beta chains from one specimen sequenced in a study of CD8 T cells in ankylosing spondylitis (dated by TCRdb to the late 2010s). Library generation was performed with 5' RACE. Sequencing used an Illumina HiSeq 2500. The public reads were reprocessed in TCRdb via fastp at Q25 and MiXCR, keeping in-frame beta chains. When rows share a CDR3 protein, they turn into one entry using the most common DNA and genes. The sample records under 300,000 distinct CDR3 sequences, approximately 9% of which are singletons. The ten largest clonotypes hold under 7.5% of the sample. The sample was blood, either unsorted or a sorted T cell fraction (not recorded which). The receptors here all came from a male donor with ankylosing spondylitis or in good health (not recorded which).

At least ten counts were recorded for this clonotype. The chain joins TRBV12-3 or TRBV12-4 to TRBJ2-1; no clear D gene. This CDR3 spans 13 amino acids. V gave up 5 bases and J gave up 6 bases, with 11 bases separating them. This CDR3 is CASSLDLVNEQFF. CDR3 DNA: TGTGCCAGCAGTCTCGATCTCGTCAATGAGCAGTTCTTC.

At least ten counts were recorded for this clonotype. The chain is built from TRBV10-3 and TRBJ2-1; D ambiguous. This CDR3 spans 15 amino acids. Germline CDR1 reads ENHRY; CDR2 reads SYGVKD. V was shortened by 7 bases and J by 5 bases, with 18 bases between the two germline ends. The CDR3 spells CAITADVFLDNEQFF. For the CDR3, the DNA is TGTGCCATCACGGCAGACGTATTCCTAGACAATGAGCAGTTCTTC.

This clonotype showed up just a few times. J is TRBJ2-1 and V is TRBV27; 10 nucleotides agree with TRBD1. Germline V gene lookup returns CDR1 MNHEY and CDR2 SMNVEV (reference sequence). Losses at the gene ends were 4 bases for V and 10 bases for J; bases not matched to a gene: 10. The CDR3 consists of 15 residues. The DNA for the CDR3 is TGTGCCAGCAGTTCAGGGACAGGGGTACGGTCGGAGCAGTTCTTC. As protein: CASSSGTGVRSEQFF.

This clonotype was seen repeatedly, ten times or more. The CDR3 nucleotides read TGTGCCAGCTCCCTCCGAGCTGCATACACCGGGGAGCTGTTTTTT. Protein sequence: CASSLRAAYTGELFF. The rearrangement joins TRBV6-1 to TRBJ2-2, with no clear D. The germline gives CDR1 MNHNS, CDR2 SASEGT. V was pared by 8 bases and J by 3 bases, with 16 bases between. The CDR3 covers 15 residues.

There are many counts of this clonotype. J is TRBJ2-5 and V is TRBV20-1; 7 positions match TRBD1. The CDR3 covers 16 residues. Looked up from germline, CDR1 is DFQATT and CDR2 is SNEGSKA (reference sequence). V was clipped by 1 base and J by 0 bases; unmatched bases: 8. The CDR3 reads CSARVQGQQHQETQYF. The DNA for the CDR3 is TGCAGTGCTAGAGTACAGGGACAGCAGCACCAAGAGACCCAGTACTTC.

This clonotype has just a few counts. This chain connects TRBV7-3 to TRBJ2-1, with 11 bases identical to TRBD2. The length of the CDR3 is 15 residues. V lost 5 bases, J lost 7 bases, and 7 bases stayed unmatched. Germline-derived CDR1 and CDR2 are SGHTA and FQGTGA. DNA for the CDR3: TGTGCCAGCAGCCCCAATAGCGGGGGGGTTAATGAGCAGTTCTTC. It translates to CASSPNSGGVNEQFF.

This clonotype came up many times. The rearrangement uses TRBV29-1 and TRBJ1-2, with 7 bases lining up with TRBD1. CDR1 is SQVTM and CDR2 is ANQGSEA in the germline V gene. CDR3 size: 14 residues. V shed 6 bases, J shed 6 bases, and the junction held 13 bases outside the gene matches. As DNA, the CDR3 is TGCAGCGTACGACAGGGCCCTACCGGTAATGGCTACACCTTC. Amino acid sequence: CSVRQGPTGNGYTF.

This clonotype has at least ten counts. The chain employs TRBV5-6 and TRBJ1-5, with D hard to call. Trimming took 1 base from V and 4 from J, leaving 6 bases between them. Germline V CDR1 and CDR2: SGHDT, YYEEEE. This CDR3 is built from 13 residues. This chain's CDR3 is CASSLYTNQPQHF. The CDR3 DNA follows: TGTGCCAGCAGCTTGTACACGAATCAGCCCCAGCATTTT.

Ten or more counts support this clonotype. The chain combines TRBV6-1 with TRBJ2-3, with 12 bases aligning to TRBD2. CDR3 length: 16 residues. V dropped 6 bases and J dropped 5; count of bases not matched to a gene: 9. Germline V gene sequence: CDR1 MNHNS, CDR2 SASEGT. The CDR3 protein is CASRPSLAGGVDTQYF. CDR3 nucleotide sequence: TGTGCCAGCAGACCCTCACTAGCGGGAGGCGTAGATACGCAGTATTTT.

This clonotype came up many times. V and J are TRBV20-1 and TRBJ2-2; D might be TRBD1 or TRBD2, each matching 5 bases. This CDR3 comprises 14 residues. V lost 5 bases, J lost 0 bases, and 10 bases lay in between. Germline CDR1 DFQATT, CDR2 SNEGSKA (reference sequence). CDR3 bases: TGCAGTGCTCACGGGGCTTCGAACACCGGGGAGCTGTTTTTT. Residues: CSAHGASNTGELFF.

This clonotype was recorded at least ten times. V usage is TRBV5-1 and J usage is TRBJ2-2; D remains ambiguous. Germline CDR1 reads SGHRS; CDR2 reads YFSETQ. Trimming shortened V by 4 bases and J by 5 bases, and 12 bases separated the two germline ends. This CDR3 is built from 14 residues. This CDR3 reads CASSPLSTTGELFF. Written as DNA, the CDR3 is TGCGCCAGCAGCCCACTTTCAACAACCGGGGAGCTGTTTTTT.

At least ten counts were recorded for this clonotype. J is TRBJ1-4 and V is TRBV28; 7 bases fit TRBD1. The germline V gene has CDR1 MDHEN and CDR2 SYDVKM. This CDR3 is built from 17 residues. V was clipped by 5 bases and J by 5 bases; unmatched bases: 14. CDR3: CASSPGGSGQTNEKLFF. Here the CDR3 DNA reads TGTGCCAGCAGTCCCGGGGGGTCGGGACAGACGAATGAAAAACTGTTTTTT.

This clonotype was recorded at least ten times. This chain uses TRBV20-1 with TRBJ2-1; 9 bases are a match to TRBD2. The trim removed 0 bases at V and 1 base at J, leaving 4 bases unmatched. The CDR3 consists of 16 residues. Germline loops: CDR1 DFQATT, CDR2 SNEGSKA (reference sequence). CDR3 loop: CSARERSGRSYNEQFF. The CDR3 DNA sequence: TGCAGTGCTAGAGAACGAAGCGGGAGGTCCTACAATGAGCAGTTCTTC.

This clonotype was seen ten or more times. This chain connects TRBV7-9 to TRBJ2-5; 9 bases are shared with TRBD1. V was clipped by 4 bases and J by 5 bases; unmatched bases: 8. Per germline, CDR1 SEHNR and CDR2 FQNEAQ (reference sequence). The CDR3 has 15 amino acids. CDR3 sequence: CASSSPGTGKETQYF. In DNA, the CDR3 is TGTGCCAGCAGCTCGCCTGGGACAGGGAAGGAGACCCAGTACTTC.

V usage is TRBV12-3 or TRBV12-4 and J usage is TRBJ1-5; a weak D match, TRBD1 (6 bases). Trimming took off 3 bases at V and 6 bases at J, with 15 bases between the two ends. There are 15 residues in the CDR3. The CDR3 DNA is TGTGCCAGCAGTTTTGATTCAGGGGTGGGTCAGCCCCAGCATTTT. It is translated as CASSFDSGVGQPQHF.

This clonotype was observed at least ten times. This rearrangement joins TRBV12-3 or TRBV12-4 to TRBJ1-3; D is perhaps TRBD1 (5 bases). The V gene lost 4 bases and the J gene lost 2 bases, with 9 bases spanning the gap. The CDR3 totals 14 residues. The CDR3: CASSSPGAGNTIYF. CDR3 DNA: TGTGCCAGCAGTTCCCCGGGGGCTGGAAACACCATATATTTT.

This clonotype has a count of ten or more. The V gene is TRBV12-3 or TRBV12-4, the J gene TRBJ1-4, with 11 bases aligning to TRBD1. The CDR3 contains 17 residues. V was pared by 8 bases and J by 0 bases, with 8 bases of the junction left unmatched. This CDR3 is CASERDRGVSTNEKLFF. The CDR3 DNA sequence: TGTGCCAGCGAAAGGGACAGGGGGGTCTCAACTAATGAAAAACTGTTTTTT.

This clonotype was seen many times. The chain combines TRBV7-2 with TRBJ1-1; possibly TRBD1 for D (6 bases). Germline V gene sequence: CDR1 SGHTA, CDR2 FQGNSA. The germline V and J ends were trimmed by 7 bases and 3 bases, with 12 bases remaining between them. The CDR3 has 13 amino acids. CDR3 protein: CASTERGYTEAFF. CDR3 DNA: TGTGCCAGCACCGAAAGGGGGTACACTGAAGCTTTCTTT.

This clonotype occurred many times. The V call is TRBV27, the J call TRBJ2-1; 13 nucleotides agree with TRBD2. The CDR3 is made up of 16 amino acids. The germline V gene encodes CDR1 MNHEY and CDR2 SMNVEV (reference sequence). The V segment lost 5 bases and the J segment 7 bases; nucleotides outside the gene matches: 8. CDR3 protein: CASSITTSGGSNEQFF. DNA for the CDR3: TGTGCCAGCAGTATAACGACTAGCGGGGGGAGTAATGAGCAGTTCTTC.

At least ten counts were recorded for this clonotype. The CDR3 sequence is CSAQGWAEVTEAFF. The CDR3 nucleotides read TGCAGTGCCCAGGGTTGGGCTGAGGTGACTGAAGCTTTCTTT. The rearrangement links TRBV20-1 to TRBJ1-1, with D tentatively TRBD1 (5 bases). Germline values: CDR1 DFQATT, CDR2 SNEGSKA (reference sequence). V lost 6 bases to trimming and J lost 5 bases, with 19 bases between them. The CDR3 sequence is 14 residues long.

The chain joins TRBV29-1 to TRBJ2-5, with 8 bases that match TRBD1. CDR1 is SQVTM and CDR2 is ANQGSEA in the germline V gene. With 0 bases clipped from V and 0 bases from J, the junction kept 6 bases outside the gene matches. The CDR3 is 16 residues long. CDR3 region: CSVEERGQVDQETQYF. The DNA of the CDR3 is TGCAGCGTTGAAGAGAGGGGACAGGTAGACCAAGAGACCCAGTACTTC.

In its sample, this clonotype was seen many times. The V gene is TRBV9, the J gene TRBJ1-1; D unresolved. The CDR3 loop spans 14 amino acids. Germline loops: CDR1 SGDLS, CDR2 YYNGEE. V was shortened by 0 bases and J by 0 bases, with 6 bases between the two germline ends. CDR3 protein: CASSVDGMNTEAFF. CDR3 nucleotides: TGTGCCAGCAGCGTAGACGGGATGAACACTGAAGCTTTCTTT.

This clonotype was detected ten times or more. The CDR3: CASSRDPGPRDIQYF. CDR3 bases: TGCGCCAGCAGCCGAGACCCAGGGCCAAGGGACATTCAGTACTTC. The chain is built from TRBV4-3 and TRBJ2-4; weak D call: TRBD1 (5 bases). This CDR3 comprises 15 residues. Germline V gene sequence: CDR1 LGHNA, CDR2 YSLEER. The V and J ends lost 4 bases and 8 bases respectively, with 18 bases between them.

This clonotype was counted ten times or more. V and J are TRBV29-1 and TRBJ1-2; D perhaps matches TRBD1 (5 bases). This CDR3 region has 13 residues. V lost 6 bases and J 2 bases, leaving 13 bases between the germline ends. The germline gives CDR1 SQVTM, CDR2 ANQGSEA. DNA of the CDR3: TGCAGCGTCCCAGGGAGGAGCAACTATGGCTACACCTTC. It translates to CSVPGRSNYGYTF.

This clonotype was detected many times. The chain employs TRBV27 and TRBJ2-3; 11 bases align to TRBD2. This CDR3 comprises 16 residues. Looked up from germline, CDR1 is MNHEY and CDR2 is SMNVEV (reference sequence). With 4 bases clipped from V and 4 bases from J, the junction kept 7 bases outside the gene matches. CDR3 sequence (DNA): TGTGCCAGCAGTTCCTCGATAGCGGGGGGGTCAGATACGCAGTATTTT. Amino acid sequence: CASSSSIAGGSDTQYF.

This clonotype was seen many times. The chain combines TRBV6-1 with TRBJ1-2; D might be TRBD1 (6 bases). The ends were cut back, 2 bases at V and 4 bases at J, with 14 bases in the middle. The germline CDR1 and CDR2 sequences are MNHNS and SASEGT. The CDR3 runs 15 residues. The CDR3 region is CASSEPRGGGYGYTF. For the CDR3, the DNA is TGTGCCAGCAGTGAACCTCGGGGAGGGGGCTATGGCTACACCTTC.

The rearrangement joins TRBV11-2 to TRBJ2-7; 9 nucleotides match TRBD1. The CDR3 has 18 residues. Germline loops: CDR1 SGHAT, CDR2 FQNNGV. Trimming removed 5 bases from V and 6 bases from J; junction bases left unmatched: 20. The CDR3 is CASSNLRGTGKMSGEQYF. DNA for the CDR3: TGTGCCAGCAGCAACCTTCGGGGGACAGGGAAGATGTCTGGCGAGCAGTACTTC.